The 29 T cell receptor beta chains below were found in one sample sequenced in a study of shared clonotypes between healthy human individuals (TCRdb year 2020). Libraries were built with the immunoSEQ multiplex PCR assay. Not all clones reach the TCRdb copy of this immuneACCESS table, which keeps in-frame sequences only. Checked studies attribute under half of the gap to unresolved V genes and leave the rest unexplained. Here the sample has some 2,000,000 clones; roughly 96% occur a single time. The ten largest make up 0.1% to 0.15% of the sample. Sequenced material: naive CD4+ T cells sorted from blood. What the cell subset or site label conveys for this sample: CD45RA+ positively selected. These receptors originate from a man in his late teens or twenties in good health.

This chain uses TRBV11-3 with TRBJ2-3; D assignment may be TRBD1 or TRBD2 (6 bases each). V was pared by 4 bases and J by 7 bases, with 15 bases between. This CDR3 region has 14 residues. Germline V CDR1 and CDR2: SGHNT, YENEEA. CDR3 sequence reads: CASSSGLQGNTQYF. CDR3 nucleotides: TGTGCCAGCAGCTCGGGACTGCAGGGGAATACGCAGTATTTT.

This clone was observed a single time. A much more abundant neighbour one base away suggests this may be a read error. The rearrangement uses TRBV30 and TRBJ2-1; a weak D match, TRBD1 (5 bases). Germline CDR1 is GTSNPN and CDR2 is SVGIG (reference sequence). V shed 8 bases and J shed 8 bases, with 16 bases lying between them. The CDR3 is 12 residues long. The CDR3 reads CARDKGSDEQFF. CDR3 sequence (DNA): TGTGCCCGTGATAAGGGGTCCGATGAGCAGTTCTTC.

This clone was counted a single time. V gene TRBV5-1 combines with J gene TRBJ2-3; TRBD2 agrees at 11 bases. This CDR3 has 19 amino acids. V lost 0 bases, J lost 1 base, and 10 bases stayed unmatched. Germline V CDR1 and CDR2: SGHRS, YFSETQ. CDR3: CASSLGIAGGPKGTDTQYF. The CDR3 coding sequence is TGCGCCAGCAGCTTGGGAATAGCGGGAGGGCCTAAAGGCACAGATACGCAGTATTTT.

V is TRBV2 and J is TRBJ1-6, with D tentatively TRBD1 (5 bases). Germline CDR1 reads SNHLY; CDR2 reads FYNNEI. V lost 7 bases to trimming and J lost 0 bases, with 22 bases between them. The CDR3 is 19 amino acids. The CDR3 is CASNGETGVWSSYNSPLHF. The CDR3 region has the DNA TGTGCCAGCAATGGTGAAACGGGGGTTTGGAGCTCCTATAATTCACCCCTCCACTTT.

V gene TRBV4-1 combines with J gene TRBJ2-1; D call uncertain. Germline loops: CDR1 MGHRA, CDR2 YSYEKL. V gave up 0 bases and J gave up 6 bases, with 9 bases separating them. CDR3 length: 14 residues. CDR3 nucleotides: TGCGCCAGCAGCCAAGAGCCCCTGAGCAATGAGCAGTTCTTC. Translating it yields CASSQEPLSNEQFF.

The chain carries TRBV27 and TRBJ1-2; 9 bases line up with TRBD1. The length of the CDR3 is 13 residues. Unmatched junction bases numbered 6, after V lost 6 bases and J lost 7 bases. The V gene's germline CDR1 is MNHEY and CDR2 SMNVEV (reference sequence). CDR3: CASSQQGALGYTF. For the CDR3, the DNA is TGTGCCAGCAGCCAACAGGGGGCGCTTGGCTACACCTTC.

At least ten counts were recorded for this clone. The chain is built from TRBV6-5 and TRBJ2-7; no firm D call. Germline lookup yields CDR1 MNHEY and CDR2 SVGAGI. Deletions cut 5 bases from V and 2 bases from J, with 13 bases between. The CDR3 is made up of 14 amino acids. The chain's CDR3 is CASSRLISPYEQYF. The CDR3 bases are TGTGCCAGCAGTCGGCTGATAAGTCCCTACGAGCAGTACTTC.

As concerns this clone: The sample holds other DNA sequences that translate to the same CDR3. This sequence joins TRBV5-4 and TRBJ2-7; no clear D gene. The V and J ends lost 2 bases and 1 base respectively, with 7 bases between them. CDR3 length equals 13 residues. Germline V gene lookup returns CDR1 SGHNT and CDR2 YYREEE (reference sequence). CDR3 coding DNA: TGTGCCAGCAGCTTTTGGGATTCCTACGAGCAGTACTTC. Protein sequence: CASSFWDSYEQYF.

This rearrangement joins TRBV2 to TRBJ1-4, with D tentatively TRBD1 (5 bases). This CDR3 is built from 14 residues. V was cut by 7 bases and J by 7 bases, with 16 bases left in between. CDR1 is SNHLY, CDR2 FYNNEI, per germline. The DNA of the CDR3 is TGTGCCAGCAAAAATCGAGGGGCGGGTGAAAAACTGTTTTTT. Residues: CASKNRGAGEKLFF.

The DNA of the CDR3 is TGTGCCATCAGTGGACAGGTCGGGCAAGAGACCCAGTACTTC. It yields the protein CAISGQVGQETQYF. The rearrangement joins TRBV10-3 to TRBJ2-5; tentatively, D is TRBD1 (6 bases). The V and J ends lost 4 bases and 2 bases respectively, with 11 bases between them. CDR3 size: 14 residues. The germline V gene encodes CDR1 ENHRY and CDR2 SYGVKD.

The chain carries TRBV5-1 and TRBJ2-2; D unclear. Germline CDR1 SGHRS, CDR2 YFSETQ. This CDR3 is 15 amino acids long. V was cut by 0 bases and J by 5 bases, with 11 bases left in between. The CDR3 DNA reads as TGCGCCAGCAGCTTGGCCGGTGGGAAGACCGGGGAGCTGTTTTTT. It translates to CASSLAGGKTGELFF. Full variable domain (rest looked up from reference TRBV5-1 and TRBJ2-2): KAGVTQTPRYLIKTRGQQVTLSCSPISGHRSVSWYQQTPGQGLQFLFEYFSETQRNKGNFPGRFSGRQFSNSRSEMNVSTLELGDSALYLCASSLAGGKTGELFFGEGSRLTVL.

The chain joins TRBV10-3 to TRBJ2-3; 10 nucleotides line up with TRBD2. Unmatched junction bases numbered 14, after V lost 10 bases and J lost 1 base. Germline assignment: CDR1 ENHRY and CDR2 SYGVKD. The CDR3 extends over 17 amino acids. CDR3 coding DNA: TGTGCCACCCGTGACAGAGCCGGGACTAGCGGCACAGATACGCAGTATTTT. Translated: CATRDRAGTSGTDTQYF.

The chain recombines TRBV6-6 with TRBJ1-1; no reliable D call. Germline CDR1 and CDR2: MNHNY and SVGAGI (reference sequence). The CDR3 is 13 amino acids. Trimming took 0 bases from V and 13 from J, leaving 15 bases between them. CDR3 region: CASSYSAGIGGFF. In DNA, the CDR3 is TGTGCCAGCAGTTACTCGGCCGGGATCGGAGGTTTCTTT.

The chain combines TRBV15 with TRBJ1-5; D ambiguous. Germline V CDR1 and CDR2: LNHNV, YYDKDF (reference sequence). The V and J ends lost 0 bases and 12 bases respectively, with 9 bases between them. This CDR3 contains 12 residues. The CDR3 coding sequence is TGTGCCACCAGCAGAGATGCCGCCCGCCAGCATTTT. Protein sequence: CATSRDAARQHF.

The chain recombines TRBV5-1 with TRBJ2-1; 9 bases fit TRBD2. The junction had 5 bases not matched to a gene; V was cut back by 7 bases and J by 3 bases. This CDR3 is built from 14 residues. Germline values: CDR1 SGHRS, CDR2 YFSETQ. The CDR3 region has the DNA TGCGCCAGCCGGCCTAGCGGGAACTACAATGAGCAGTTCTTC. The encoded protein is CASRPSGNYNEQFF.

The J gene is TRBJ2-2, the V gene TRBV5-1, with D unresolved. CDR3 length: 16 residues. V gave up 0 bases and J gave up 3 bases, with 12 bases separating them. Germline V gene data show CDR1 as SGHRS and CDR2 as YFSETQ. The CDR3 protein is CASSLEGDKYTGELFF. The CDR3 DNA is TGCGCCAGCAGCTTGGAGGGTGACAAATACACCGGGGAGCTGTTTTTT.

This rearrangement joins TRBV6-5 to TRBJ1-2; no clear D gene. Germline V gives CDR1 MNHEY, CDR2 SVGAGI. The V gene lost 0 bases and the J gene lost 4 bases, with 6 bases spanning the gap. CDR3 length: 13 residues. This chain's CDR3 is CASSYSMSYGYTF. CDR3 sequence (DNA): TGTGCCAGCAGTTACTCGATGTCCTATGGCTACACCTTC.

J is TRBJ1-6 and V is TRBV18, with a possible D match to TRBD1 (5 bases). Germline V gene sequence: CDR1 KGHSH, CDR2 LQKENI. The CDR3 is 16 residues long. Trimming removed 4 bases from V and 6 bases from J, with 16 bases in between. CDR3 nucleotide sequence: TGTGCCAGCTCACAAAAGACCGGGACGAGTAATTCACCCCTCCACTTT. Translation: CASSQKTGTSNSPLHF.

Points on this clone: This sample also contains other DNA sequences that code for the same CDR3. The rearrangement joins TRBV7-2 to TRBJ2-3; 12 nucleotides line up with TRBD2. There are 14 residues in the CDR3. V trimming: 6 bases; J trimming: 4 bases; junction bases outside the gene matches: 2. From germline, CDR1 is SGHTA and CDR2 FQGNSA. The DNA of the CDR3 is TGTGCCAGCAGTCCTAGCGGGAGGGCAGATACGCAGTATTTT. Encoded protein: CASSPSGRADTQYF.

J is TRBJ2-2 and V is TRBV5-4; a weak D match, TRBD1 (6 bases). Germline assignment: CDR1 SGHNT and CDR2 YYREEE (reference sequence). Trimming removed 4 bases from V and 1 base from J, with 17 bases in between. CDR3 length: 17 amino acids. The CDR3 loop is CASSTATTGRNTGELFF. As DNA, the CDR3 is TGTGCCAGCAGCACCGCGACGACAGGAAGGAACACCGGGGAGCTGTTTTTT.

This clone was detected once. Sequence at one end of the junction differs from germline and may be a read error. The genes are TRBV5-1 and TRBJ1-2, with 9 nucleotides matching TRBD1. The CDR3 covers 13 residues. From germline, CDR1 is SGHRS and CDR2 YFSETQ. The CDR3 is CASSLDRGGGYTF. CDR3 bases: TGCGCCAGCAGTTTGGACAGGGGTGGCGGCTACACCTTC.

The chain combines TRBV2 with TRBJ1-4, with D perhaps matching TRBD1 (6 bases). This CDR3 has 14 amino acids. The germline V gene has CDR1 SNHLY and CDR2 FYNNEI. Trimming removed 6 bases at V and 8 bases at J, with 16 bases between. The CDR3: CASSLGRGNEKLFF. DNA of the CDR3: TGTGCCAGCAGCCTGGGCAGGGGAAACGAAAAACTGTTTTTT.

V gene TRBV30 combines with J gene TRBJ2-1; the match to TRBD2 covers 11 bases. CDR1 and CDR2 from the germline V gene are GTSNPN and SVGIG (reference sequence). The V gene end was trimmed by 0 bases and the J gene end by 9 bases; junction bases not matched to a gene: 16. This CDR3 has 18 residues. The CDR3, as DNA: TGTGCCTGGAGTGTAAGGGCTAGCGGGAGGTCTAGTAGGAGTGAGCAGTTCTTC. Translating gives CAWSVRASGRSSRSEQFF. The complete variable domain, with remaining parts taken from reference TRBV30 and TRBJ2-1, reads SQTIHQWPATLVQPVGSPLSLECTVEGTSNPNLYWYRQAAGRGLQLLFYSVGIGQISSEVPQNLSASRPQDRQFILSSKKLLLSDSGFYLCAWSVRASGRSSRSEQFFGPGTRLTVL.

The chain combines TRBV30 with TRBJ1-4; TRBD1 might be the D (5 bases). The V gene's germline CDR1 is GTSNPN and CDR2 SVGIG (reference sequence). The CDR3 totals 20 residues. V was trimmed by 5 bases and J by 4 bases, leaving 32 bases between them. CDR3: CAWRWARTSGPPALNEKLFF. For the CDR3, the DNA is TGTGCCTGGCGGTGGGCCAGGACCTCGGGACCGCCGGCACTTAATGAAAAACTGTTTTTT.

The chain couples TRBV5-5 to TRBJ2-5; 10 bases are shared with TRBD2. The CDR3 runs 16 residues. Germline loops: CDR1 SGHKS, CDR2 YYEKEE (reference sequence). V shed 3 bases, J shed 5 bases, and the junction held 10 bases outside the gene matches. CDR3 residues: CASSWDLAGAGETQYF. CDR3 coding DNA: TGTGCCAGCAGCTGGGATCTAGCGGGAGCGGGGGAGACCCAGTACTTC. Combining the CDR3 with reference TRBV5-5 and TRBJ2-5 gives the whole variable domain DAGVTQSPTHLIKTRGQQVTLRCSPISGHKSVSWYQQVLGQGPQFIFQYYEKEERGRGNFPDRFSARQFPNYSSELNVNALLLGDSALYLCASSWDLAGAGETQYFGPGTRLLVL.

The chain combines TRBV7-6 with TRBJ2-7; 9 bases match TRBD2. CDR3 size: 16 residues. J gave up 0 bases and V 3 bases, and 6 bases lay outside the gene matches. Germline values: CDR1 SGHVS, CDR2 FNYEAQ. The CDR3 loop is CASSLGTSRGSYEQYF. CDR3 nucleotide sequence: TGTGCCAGCAGCTTGGGGACTAGCCGAGGCTCCTACGAGCAGTACTTC.

This clone has just a few counts. Other DNA sequences in this sample translate to the same CDR3. The chain is built from TRBV30 and TRBJ1-6; D unclear. V lost 5 bases and J 6 bases, leaving 8 bases between the germline ends. This CDR3 region has 12 residues. Per germline, CDR1 GTSNPN and CDR2 SVGIG (reference sequence). The CDR3 nucleotides read TGTGCCTGGGGGCAGATTAATTCACCCCTCCACTTT. Its translation is CAWGQINSPLHF.

The chain is built from TRBV19 and TRBJ2-7, with 9 positions matching TRBD1. V shed 1 base, J shed 2 bases, and the junction held 3 bases outside the gene matches. CDR1 is LNHDA, CDR2 SQIVND, per germline (reference sequence). The CDR3 loop spans 15 amino acids. The CDR3 spells CASSIGQGVAYEQYF. The CDR3 coding sequence is TGTGCCAGTAGTATAGGACAGGGGGTGGCCTACGAGCAGTACTTC.

The chain employs TRBV30 and TRBJ2-7; perhaps D is TRBD1 or TRBD2 (5 bases each). V was cut by 7 bases and J by 4 bases, with 26 bases left in between. The CDR3 length is 16 residues. Germline V gives CDR1 GTSNPN, CDR2 SVGIG (reference sequence). In DNA, the CDR3 is TGTGCCTCCCGGAGGCTTCGGGCTGCAGGGTCTTACGAGCAGTACTTC. Translation: CASRRLRAAGSYEQYF.